Below are 10 T cell receptor beta chains sequenced from a single sample in a study of T-cell reconstitution after alpha-beta-depleted transplantation in children. The TCRbeta library incorporated unique molecular identifiers. TCRdb reprocessed the PCR reads via MiXCR and lists one record per CDR3 protein. This sample yields approximately 1,000,000 distinct CDR3 sequences, of which about 26% are seen a single time; roughly 31% belongs to the top ten. This specimen consisted of PBMCs, mostly from graft donor cells, obtained 360 days after TCRalphabeta/CD19-depleted stem cell transplant. These receptors originate from a boy younger than two who had a stem cell transplant for SCID, so the T cells may come from the graft donor.

This clonotype was counted between two and nine times. The chain carries TRBV6-2 or TRBV6-3 and TRBJ2-3, with TRBD1 identical over 7 bases. Germline V CDR1 and CDR2: MNHEY, SVGEGT. After removal of 4 bases from V and 8 bases from J, the junction contained 9 bases not matched to a gene. CDR3 size: 14 residues. CDR3 protein: CASSWGQGVGTQYF. CDR3 in DNA: TGTGCCAGCAGTTGGGGCCAGGGGGTCGGTACGCAGTATTTT.

V is TRBV10-3 and J is TRBJ2-3, with 7 bases lining up with TRBD2. Looked up from germline, CDR1 is ENHRY and CDR2 is SYGVKD. The length of the CDR3 is 14 residues. Trimming took 5 bases from V and 3 from J; bases not matched to a gene: 5. The CDR3 loop is CAISRAGKTDTQYF. Here the CDR3 DNA reads TGTGCCATCAGTCGAGCGGGGAAGACAGATACGCAGTATTTT.

This clonotype was observed a few times. The V call is TRBV9, the J call TRBJ2-7; the D is unclear. This CDR3 comprises 14 residues. Germline CDR1 and CDR2: SGDLS and YYNGEE. The V gene lost 3 bases and the J gene lost 3 bases, with 13 bases spanning the gap. CDR3 residues: CASSESKGDYEQYF. The DNA for the CDR3 is TGTGCCAGCAGCGAATCGAAGGGCGACTACGAGCAGTACTTC.

Only a few counts were recorded for this clonotype. V usage is TRBV7-9 and J usage is TRBJ2-7; 7 bases fit TRBD1. CDR3 length equals 15 residues. Germline CDR1 reads SEHNR; CDR2 reads FQNEAQ (reference sequence). V was clipped by 1 base and J by 6 bases; unmatched bases: 9. The CDR3 loop reads CASSLVGTVGGEQYF. The CDR3 DNA reads as TGTGCCAGCAGCTTAGTGGGGACAGTAGGAGGCGAGCAGTACTTC.

The chain carries TRBV9 and TRBJ1-1, with D unresolved. V was clipped by 5 bases and J by 1 base, with 9 bases between them. Germline V gives CDR1 SGDLS, CDR2 YYNGEE. This CDR3 contains 13 residues. The CDR3 sequence: CASSTGRNTEAFF. DNA of the CDR3: TGTGCCAGCAGTACCGGCCGGAACACTGAAGCTTTCTTT.

The J gene is TRBJ2-7, the V gene TRBV20-1; TRBD2 aligns across 9 bases. Germline V lookup: CDR1 DFQATT, CDR2 SNEGSKA (reference sequence). V was pared by 6 bases and J by 0 bases, with 12 bases of the junction left unmatched. This CDR3 is built from 16 residues. DNA for the CDR3: TGCAGTGCGTCCTACGGAGGGACTAGCCTCTCCTACGAGCAGTACTTC. Protein sequence: CSASYGGTSLSYEQYF.

This clonotype was picked up a small number of times. This sequence joins TRBV27 and TRBJ1-1; no reliable D call. Germline-derived CDR1 and CDR2 are MNHEY and SMNVEV (reference sequence). V was clipped by 7 bases and J by 1 base, with 16 bases between them. The CDR3 is made up of 15 amino acids. CDR3 bases: TGTGCCAGCACCTCCCGAGCTGCATCGAACACTGAAGCTTTCTTT. Amino acid sequence: CASTSRAASNTEAFF.

The gene calls are TRBV28 and TRBJ1-1; 8 nucleotides match TRBD1. V dropped 3 bases and J dropped 5; count of bases not matched to a gene: 5. This CDR3 is built from 14 residues. CDR1 and CDR2 (germline): MDHEN, SYDVKM. DNA for the CDR3: TGTGCCAGCAGTTTCGACAGGGGAGGAACTGAAGCTTTCTTT. Amino acid sequence: CASSFDRGGTEAFF. Supplemented by reference TRBV28 and TRBJ1-1, the full variable domain reads DVKVTQSSRYLVKRTGEKVFLECVQDMDHENMFWYRQDPGLGLRLIYFSYDVKMKEKGDIPEGYSVSREKKERFSLILESASTNQTSMYLCASSFDRGGTEAFFGQGTRLTVV.

V is TRBV18 and J is TRBJ2-7; D not certain. V was clipped by 6 bases and J by 0 bases, with 15 bases between them. The V gene's germline CDR1 is KGHSH and CDR2 LQKENI. The CDR3 consists of 15 residues. The CDR3 loop reads CASSPSGSFSYEQYF. CDR3 nucleotides: TGTGCCAGCTCTCCTTCGGGCAGCTTCTCCTACGAGCAGTACTTC.

The rearrangement uses TRBV28 and TRBJ2-2; either TRBD1 or TRBD2 may fit D (5 bases each). CDR1 and CDR2 from the germline V gene are MDHEN and SYDVKM. The CDR3 is 16 residues long. The V end was cut by 6 bases, the J end by 3 bases, with 17 bases between. The CDR3 loop reads CASSPTPGGYTGELFF. The CDR3 DNA sequence: TGTGCCAGCAGCCCTACCCCTGGGGGTTACACCGGGGAGCTGTTTTTT.